The source of this TCR beta chain is a study of response to subunit inactivated influenza vaccine. Broader study findings: Researchers suggested that each seasonal influenza vaccination recruits few new T cells.

TCRdb reanalysed the RT-PCR reads using MiXCR and keeps one entry per CDR3 protein. The table records 610,000 or so distinct CDR3 sequences, around 13% of them present only once. About this clonotype itself: Its antigen remains unknown.

The CDR3 consists of 14 residues. Germline assignment: CDR1 DFQATT and CDR2 SNEGSKA (reference sequence). Losses at the gene ends were 5 bases for V and 2 bases for J; bases not matched to a gene: 4. This sequence originates from a middle-aged man who received an inactivated influenza vaccine. The J gene is TRBJ2-1, the V gene TRBV20-1; 9 bases are shared with TRBD2. Sample: PBMCs from blood, taken roughly 12 days after vaccination. DNA for the CDR3: TGCAGTGCTCCGACTAGCGGTGCCTACAATGAGCAGTTCTTC. Translated, it gives CSAPTSGAYNEQFF.